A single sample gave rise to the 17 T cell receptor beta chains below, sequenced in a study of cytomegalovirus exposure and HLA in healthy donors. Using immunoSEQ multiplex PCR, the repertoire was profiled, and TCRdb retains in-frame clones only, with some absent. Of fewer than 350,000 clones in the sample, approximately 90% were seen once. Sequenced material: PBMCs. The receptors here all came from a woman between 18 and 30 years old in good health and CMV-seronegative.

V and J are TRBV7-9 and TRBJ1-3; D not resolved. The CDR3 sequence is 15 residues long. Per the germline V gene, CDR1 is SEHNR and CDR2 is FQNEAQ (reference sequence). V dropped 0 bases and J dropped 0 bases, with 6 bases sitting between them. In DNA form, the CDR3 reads TGTGCCAGCAGCTTAGCTCCGGGCTCTGGAAACACCATATATTTT. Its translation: CASSLAPGSGNTIYF.

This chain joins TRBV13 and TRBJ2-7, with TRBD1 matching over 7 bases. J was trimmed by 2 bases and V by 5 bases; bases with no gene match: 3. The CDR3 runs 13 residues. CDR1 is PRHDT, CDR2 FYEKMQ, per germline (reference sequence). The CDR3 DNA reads TGTGCCAGCAGCCGAGGGACAGCCTACGAGCAGTACTTC. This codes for CASSRGTAYEQYF.

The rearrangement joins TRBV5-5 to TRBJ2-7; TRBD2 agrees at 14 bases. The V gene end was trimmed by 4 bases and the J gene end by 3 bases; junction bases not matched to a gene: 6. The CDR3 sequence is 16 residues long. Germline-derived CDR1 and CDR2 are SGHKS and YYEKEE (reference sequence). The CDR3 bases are TGTGCCAGCAGCCGAACCGGACTAGCGGGAGGCTACGAGCAGTACTTC. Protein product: CASSRTGLAGGYEQYF.

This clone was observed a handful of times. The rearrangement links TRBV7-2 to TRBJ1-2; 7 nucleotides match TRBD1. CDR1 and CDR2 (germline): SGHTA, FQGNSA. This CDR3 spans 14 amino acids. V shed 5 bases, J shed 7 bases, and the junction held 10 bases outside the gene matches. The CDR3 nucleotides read TGTGCCAGCAGCGCGGGACAGTTCGCTCTTGGCTACACCTTC. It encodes CASSAGQFALGYTF. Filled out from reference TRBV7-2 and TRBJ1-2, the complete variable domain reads GAGVSQSPSNKVTEKGKDVELRCDPISGHTALYWYRQSLGQGLEFLIYFQGNSAPDKSGLPSDRFSAERTGGSVSTLTIQRTQQEDSAVYLCASSAGQFALGYTFGSGTRLTVV.

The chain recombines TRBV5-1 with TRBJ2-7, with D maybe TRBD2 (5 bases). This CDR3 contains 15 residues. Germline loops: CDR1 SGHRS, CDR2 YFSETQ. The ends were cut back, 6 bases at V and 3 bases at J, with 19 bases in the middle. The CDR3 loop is CASNTYPGVNYEQYF. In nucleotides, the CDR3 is TGCGCCAGCAACACATACCCCGGGGTAAACTACGAGCAGTACTTC.

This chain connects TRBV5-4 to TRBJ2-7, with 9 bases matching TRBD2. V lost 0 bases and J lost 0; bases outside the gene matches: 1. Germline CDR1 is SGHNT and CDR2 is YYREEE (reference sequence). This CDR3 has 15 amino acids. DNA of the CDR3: TGTGCCAGCAGCTTGGAGACTAGCGGCTCCTACGAGCAGTACTTC. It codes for CASSLETSGSYEQYF.

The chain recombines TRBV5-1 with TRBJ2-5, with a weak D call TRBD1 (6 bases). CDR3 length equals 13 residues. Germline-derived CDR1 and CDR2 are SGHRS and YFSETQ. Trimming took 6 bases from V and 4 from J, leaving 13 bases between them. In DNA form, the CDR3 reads TGCGCCAGCACCGAGCTACAGGGAGAGACCCAGTACTTC. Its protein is CASTELQGETQYF.

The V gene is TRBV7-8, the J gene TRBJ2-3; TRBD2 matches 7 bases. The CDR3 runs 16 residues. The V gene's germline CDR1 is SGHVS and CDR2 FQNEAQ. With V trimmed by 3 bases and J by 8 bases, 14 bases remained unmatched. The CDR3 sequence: CASSFTPAGSVSTQYF. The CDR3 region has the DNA TGTGCCAGCAGCTTTACCCCAGCGGGATCGGTTTCTACGCAGTATTTT.

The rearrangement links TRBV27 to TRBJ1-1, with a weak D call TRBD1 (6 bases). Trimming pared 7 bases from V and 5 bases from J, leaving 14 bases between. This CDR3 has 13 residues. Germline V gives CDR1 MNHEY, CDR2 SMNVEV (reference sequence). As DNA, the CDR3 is TGTGCCAGCAAGAGACAGGCTGGTACTGAAGCTTTCTTT. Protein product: CASKRQAGTEAFF.

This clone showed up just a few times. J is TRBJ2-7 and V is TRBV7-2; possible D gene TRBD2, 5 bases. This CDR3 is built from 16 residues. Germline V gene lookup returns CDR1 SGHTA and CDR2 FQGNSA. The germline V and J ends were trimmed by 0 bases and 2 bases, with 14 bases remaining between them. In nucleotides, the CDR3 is TGTGCCAGCAGCTTAGCGGGAGAGAACCATGCCTACGAGCAGTACTTC. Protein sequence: CASSLAGENHAYEQYF.

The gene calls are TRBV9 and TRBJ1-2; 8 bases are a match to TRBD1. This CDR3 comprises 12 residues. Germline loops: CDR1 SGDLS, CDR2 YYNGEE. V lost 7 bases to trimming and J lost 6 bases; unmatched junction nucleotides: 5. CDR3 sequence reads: CASEDRVDGYTF. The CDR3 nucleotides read TGTGCCAGCGAGGACAGGGTCGATGGCTACACCTTC.

CDR3 nucleotides: TGTGCCAGCACACCGGGGGGACTAGCGGGAAACGAGCAGTACTTC. Its protein product is CASTPGGLAGNEQYF. This chain connects TRBV25-1 to TRBJ2-7; 13 bases are shared with TRBD2. The CDR3 extends over 15 amino acids. Germline V gene sequence: CDR1 MGHDK, CDR2 SYGVNS. Losses at the gene ends were 7 bases for V and 5 bases for J; bases not matched to a gene: 8.

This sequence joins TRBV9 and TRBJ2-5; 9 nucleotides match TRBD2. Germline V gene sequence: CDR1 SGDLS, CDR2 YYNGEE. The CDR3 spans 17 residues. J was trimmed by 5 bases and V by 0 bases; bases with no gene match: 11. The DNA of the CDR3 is TGTGCCAGCAGCGTAGATCCAGCGGGAGGTCGGCGGGAGACCCAGTACTTC. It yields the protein CASSVDPAGGRRETQYF.

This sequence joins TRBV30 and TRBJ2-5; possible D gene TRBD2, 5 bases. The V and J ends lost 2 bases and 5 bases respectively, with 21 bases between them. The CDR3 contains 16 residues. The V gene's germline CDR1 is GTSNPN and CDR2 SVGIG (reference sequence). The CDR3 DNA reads TGTGCCTGGAGTCTTACTCGACACCGGGGTTGGGAGACCCAGTACTTC. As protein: CAWSLTRHRGWETQYF.

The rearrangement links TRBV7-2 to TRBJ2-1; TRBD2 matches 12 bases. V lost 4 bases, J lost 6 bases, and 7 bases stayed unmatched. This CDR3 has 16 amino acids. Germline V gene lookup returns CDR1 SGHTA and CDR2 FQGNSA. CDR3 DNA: TGTGCCAGCAGCTGGTCCCTAGCGGGAGGGCCCAATGAGCAGTTCTTC. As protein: CASSWSLAGGPNEQFF.

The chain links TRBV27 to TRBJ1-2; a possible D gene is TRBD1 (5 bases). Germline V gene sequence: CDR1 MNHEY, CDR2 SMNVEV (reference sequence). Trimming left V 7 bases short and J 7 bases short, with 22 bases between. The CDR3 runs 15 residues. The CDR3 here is CASTLRGTDLFGYTF. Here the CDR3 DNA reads TGTGCCAGCACCCTCCGCGGGACGGACCTATTTGGCTACACCTTC.

The CDR3 sequence is CAGRGSPPTDTQYF. CDR3 nucleotide sequence: TGTGCCGGGAGGGGCTCCCCCCCGACAGATACGCAGTATTTT. The V and J genes are TRBV28 and TRBJ2-3; 7 bases align to TRBD2. J was trimmed by 3 bases and V by 11 bases; bases with no gene match: 11. In germline, CDR1 is MDHEN, CDR2 SYDVKM. This CDR3 is built from 14 residues. The variable domain in full, completed from reference TRBV28 and TRBJ2-3, reads DVKVTQSSRYLVKRTGEKVFLECVQDMDHENMFWYRQDPGLGLRLIYFSYDVKMKEKGDIPEGYSVSREKKERFSLILESASTNQTSMYLCAGRGSPPTDTQYFGPGTRLTVL.